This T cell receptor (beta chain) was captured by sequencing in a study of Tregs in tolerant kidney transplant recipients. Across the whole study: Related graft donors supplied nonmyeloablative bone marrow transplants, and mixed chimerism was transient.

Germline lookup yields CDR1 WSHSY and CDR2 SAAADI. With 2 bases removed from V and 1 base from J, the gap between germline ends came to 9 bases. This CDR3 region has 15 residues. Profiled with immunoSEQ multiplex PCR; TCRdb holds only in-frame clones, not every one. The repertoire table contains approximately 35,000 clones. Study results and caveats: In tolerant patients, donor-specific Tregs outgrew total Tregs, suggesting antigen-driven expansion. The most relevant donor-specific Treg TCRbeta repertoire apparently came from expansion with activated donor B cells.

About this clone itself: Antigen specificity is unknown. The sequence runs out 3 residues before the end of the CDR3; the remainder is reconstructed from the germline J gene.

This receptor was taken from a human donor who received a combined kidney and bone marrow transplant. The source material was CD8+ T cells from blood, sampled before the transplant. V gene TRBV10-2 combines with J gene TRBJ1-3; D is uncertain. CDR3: CASSEGFPSGNTIYF. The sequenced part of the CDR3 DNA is TGCGCCAGCAGTGAGGGCTTCCCGTCTGGAAACACC.